Detailed here is one TCR beta chain. This clonotype was recorded at least ten times. The specificity of this receptor is unknown. Base quality data are lacking; no much larger clone is found one base away. From cysteine to phenylalanine, the CDR3 is 14 amino acids long. Only the CDR3 portion is preserved as DNA: 42 bases, with reading frame beginning at the first base. V ends up 6 bases short and J 3 bases short, with an unmatched junction base count of 10. Reading the germline V gene (reference sequence) gives CDR1 DFQATT and CDR2 SNEGSKA. These data are taken from a study of spatial heterogeneity in lung cancer (dated 2019 in TCRdb). Study-level background: Beta-chain transcripts were consistently detected in greater numbers than alpha-chain transcripts, which likely reflects a higher abundance of beta-chain transcripts. Both alpha and beta chains were TCR-sequenced in samples taken at surgery, namely 220 tumor regions, fewer than 80 matched nontumor lung samples and 56 PBMC samples. The study linked features of the TCR repertoire to counts of nonsynonymous mutations, which were determined by whole-exome sequencing of tumor tissue. In the raw uncorrected reads, each unique combination of TCR and UMI appeared more than ten times on average. TCR transcript counts in tumor regions correlated strongly with a T cell transcriptional module score from matched bulk RNA-seq. In non-small cell lung cancer, the study made a quantitative comparison of TCR alpha and beta repertoires among multiple tumor regions, matched nontumor lung and blood.

Study-wide conclusions, independent of this receptor: TCR-seq was estimated to cover only approximately 6.4% of tumor T cells for alpha chains and 12% to 15% for beta chains. The count of ubiquitous expanded TCRs correlated with the count of ubiquitous nonsynonymous mutations, and the count of regional expanded TCRs correlated with the count of regional nonsynonymous mutations. Additional single-cell paired TCR alpha and beta sequencing was considered necessary to confirm, at a functional level, the hypothesis that regional TCRs recognize regional mutations. The number of expanded intratumoral alpha and beta TCRs correlated with the tumor nonsynonymous mutation count.

Reading the label with the study, this specimen's time point is: sample taken at primary tumor resection. Donors were 70 or so patients with early-stage, untreated non-small cell lung cancer from the lung TRACERx cohort. TCR sequencing used whole RNA extracted from tumor and nontumor lung tissue, or from cryopreserved PBMC samples, without cell sorting. Only patients for whom sufficient RNA was available from at least two tumor regions were selected for TCR sequencing. Tumor and adjacent nontumor lung specimens were reviewed by a lung pathologist before selection. Library preparation was by 5' RACE. The instrument was a NextSeq 500. To allow correction of PCR and sequencing errors, the TCR library protocol tagged every TCR cDNA molecule with a unique molecular identifier. The study's own analysis went as follows. Decombinator tools were used for TCR identification, UMI-based error correction and CDR3 extraction. Expanded TCRs were defined as those above a frequency of 2 per 1,000, corresponding to the top 1% of the tumor frequency distribution. Expanded tumor TCRs were classed as regional if statistically deemed absent (corrected P<0.05) from at least one tumor region, otherwise ubiquitous. Each repertoire was subsampled 100 times to 5,000 TCRs, after which Renyi diversity was computed with the R vegan package. CDR3 similarity networks were built from amino acid triplet string-kernel similarity, connecting CDR3s with pairwise similarity above 0.82. Through fastp at Q25 and MiXCR, TCRdb rebuilt clones from the public reads, retaining in-frame beta chains. Duplicate CDR3 protein sequences are folded into a single record with the most common DNA and genes. Clone size and V and J calls follow TCRdb, not the original study. The sample data list 20,000 to 25,000 distinct CDR3 sequences, and 4% to 5.5% of these were observed just once. The ten largest clones represent 9% to 10% of the sample.

The sequences come from lung tumor tissue, collected at surgery. The chain is made from TRBV20-1 and TRBJ2-5; 7 nucleotides in the junction match TRBD1. The clonotype originates from a male donor with early-stage non-small cell lung cancer. The DNA is as follows: TGCAGTGCAAGACGTTCTACAGGGGAAGAGACCCAGTACTTC. The translation is CSARRSTGEETQYF.